The 30 T cell receptor beta chains reported below all come from one sample, sequenced in a study of PD-1 blockade in mismatch repair-deficient tumors. Method: immunoSEQ multiplex PCR; TCRdb's copy keeps in-frame clones and lacks some. Here the sample spans about 19,000 clones, roughly 80% being singletons. This sample comprised PBMCs, obtained 52 weeks after starting pembrolizumab. The receptors come from an adult with mismatch repair-deficient cancer.

There are a few counts of this clone. The chain couples TRBV5-5 to TRBJ2-7; TRBD1 is a possible D gene (6 bases). This CDR3 has 13 residues. Germline-derived CDR1 and CDR2 are SGHKS and YYEKEE (reference sequence). The V and J ends lost 5 bases and 4 bases respectively, with 13 bases between them. The CDR3 nucleotides read TGTGCCAGCAGAGGGGACACCGAATACGAGCAGTACTTC. Encoded protein: CASRGDTEYEQYF.

The J gene is TRBJ2-3, the V gene TRBV28, with unresolved D. Trimming took 4 bases from V and 6 from J, leaving 8 bases between them. CDR1 and CDR2 (germline): MDHEN, SYDVKM. This CDR3 region has 12 residues. CDR3 in DNA: TGTGCCAGCAGTTCATTACTTGATACGCAGTATTTT. Translation gives CASSSLLDTQYF.

This chain's CDR3 is CASSGETPVRGQPQHF. As DNA, the CDR3 is TGTGCCAGTAGTGGGGAGACGCCGGTTAGAGGTCAGCCCCAGCATTTT. The chain joins TRBV19 to TRBJ1-5; D unresolved. V was clipped by 5 bases and J by 6 bases, with 20 bases between them. The CDR3 consists of 16 residues. Germline V gene data show CDR1 as LNHDA and CDR2 as SQIVND (reference sequence).

The chain uses TRBV19 and TRBJ2-1, with D unclear. The V end was cut by 2 bases, the J end by 7 bases, with 6 bases between. CDR1 and CDR2 (germline): LNHDA, SQIVND (reference sequence). This CDR3 contains 12 residues. The CDR3 DNA follows: TGTGCCAGTAGTATACGCGCAAATGAGCAGTTCTTC. It is translated as CASSIRANEQFF.

This clone was observed a single time. J is TRBJ2-1 and V is TRBV5-1, with 7 bases fitting TRBD2. The CDR3 length is 15 residues. Germline V CDR1 and CDR2: SGHRS, YFSETQ. Trimming cost V 4 bases and J 8 bases; bases outside gene matches: 12. CDR3 nucleotides: TGCGCCAGCAGCGCCCGACTAGCACGTCAGGATGAGCAGTTCTTC. Protein product: CASSARLARQDEQFF. Full variable domain (remainder filled in from reference TRBV5-1 and TRBJ2-1): KAGVTQTPRYLIKTRGQQVTLSCSPISGHRSVSWYQQTPGQGLQFLFEYFSETQRNKGNFPGRFSGRQFSNSRSEMNVSTLELGDSALYLCASSARLARQDEQFFGPGTRLTVL.

The chain uses TRBV5-1 and TRBJ2-1; maybe TRBD1 (6 bases). Trimming removed 4 bases at V and 5 bases at J, with 13 bases between. Germline CDR1 is SGHRS and CDR2 is YFSETQ. The CDR3 covers 14 residues. The CDR3 bases are TGCGCCAGCAGCCAGACAGGTGTCAACAATGAGCAGTTCTTC. Its translation is CASSQTGVNNEQFF.

A few counts support this clone. This rearrangement joins TRBV6-6 to TRBJ2-7, with 10 bases lining up with TRBD2. Per germline, CDR1 MNHNY and CDR2 SVGAGI (reference sequence). The V segment lost 0 bases and the J segment 3 bases; nucleotides outside the gene matches: 5. This CDR3 comprises 16 residues. The CDR3, as DNA: TGTGCCAGCAGTTACTCGGGACTAGCGATGCACTACGAGCAGTACTTC. Translating gives CASSYSGLAMHYEQYF.

To note about this clone: At one of its ends the junction is not consistent with the germline gene, which may arise from a read error. V is TRBV7-9 and J is TRBJ1-4; the D gene is possibly TRBD1 (5 bases). Germline V gene sequence: CDR1 SEHNR, CDR2 FQNEAQ (reference sequence). There are 17 residues in the CDR3. CDR3 in DNA: TGTGCCAGCACCTTACTCCAGACAGTCGGACTAAATGAAAAACTGTTTTTT. This encodes CASTLLQTVGLNEKLFF.

CDR3 DNA sequence: TGTGCCAGCAGTTCTACAGGGGCCGGTAACTATGGCTACACCTTC. Translation gives CASSSTGAGNYGYTF. This chain joins TRBV28 and TRBJ1-2, with 7 positions matching TRBD1. The germline V gene has CDR1 MDHEN and CDR2 SYDVKM. The trim removed 4 bases at V and 1 base at J, leaving 6 bases unmatched. The CDR3 extends over 15 amino acids.

The chain couples TRBV30 to TRBJ2-3; no clear D gene. The CDR3 spans 10 residues. Germline V gives CDR1 GTSNPN, CDR2 SVGIG (reference sequence). V dropped 3 bases and J dropped 8 bases, with 6 bases sitting between them. In DNA, the CDR3 is TGTGCCTGGAGCGGTGGTACGCAGTATTTT. Translation gives CAWSGGTQYF.

The J gene is TRBJ2-1, the V gene TRBV7-9; TRBD2 matches 10 bases. Per germline, CDR1 SEHNR and CDR2 FQNEAQ (reference sequence). The V segment lost 2 bases and the J segment 3 bases; nucleotides outside the gene matches: 4. This CDR3 has 16 amino acids. CDR3 amino acids: CASSLNLAGVYNEQFF. The CDR3 DNA follows: TGTGCCAGCAGCTTAAACCTAGCGGGAGTCTACAATGAGCAGTTCTTC.

V gene TRBV9 combines with J gene TRBJ2-1; TRBD2 aligns across 7 bases. The CDR3 is 15 residues long. V lost 1 base and J lost 2; bases outside the gene matches: 3. The germline V gene encodes CDR1 SGDLS and CDR2 YYNGEE. CDR3 sequence (DNA): TGTGCCAGCAGCGTACAGGGAGGGGCCTACAATGAGCAGTTCTTC. Translation gives CASSVQGGAYNEQFF. Combining the CDR3 with reference TRBV9 and TRBJ2-1 gives the whole variable domain DSGVTQTPKHLITATGQRVTLRCSPRSGDLSVYWYQQSLDQGLQFLIQYYNGEERAKGNILERFSAQQFPDLHSELNLSSLELGDSALYFCASSVQGGAYNEQFFGPGTRLTVL.

The rearrangement links TRBV19 to TRBJ1-5; D is undetermined. Trimming took off 9 bases at V and 0 bases at J, with 15 bases between the two ends. The CDR3 is made up of 15 amino acids. Germline CDR1 and CDR2: LNHDA and SQIVND (reference sequence). CDR3 nucleotides: TGTGCCAGCCAGACATCTTCTGATAGCAATCAGCCCCAGCATTTT. Residues: CASQTSSDSNQPQHF.

This clone appeared a single time. The rearrangement links TRBV11-1 to TRBJ2-1, with a weak D call TRBD1 (6 bases). The CDR3 covers 15 residues. Trimming took off 5 bases at V and 10 bases at J, with 21 bases between the two ends. Per the germline V gene, CDR1 is SGHAT and CDR2 is FQDESV (reference sequence). The CDR3 protein is CASSTGRLQSREQFF. The CDR3 DNA sequence: TGTGCCAGCAGCACAGGGCGCCTCCAGTCACGGGAGCAGTTCTTC.

This clone was observed a single time. CDR3 DNA: TGCGCCAGCAGCTTGGTAGGCGGGAGCCCCTACAATGAGCAGTTCTTC. It yields the protein CASSLVGGSPYNEQFF. The gene calls are TRBV5-1 and TRBJ2-1, with TRBD2 matching 7 bases. Trimming took 0 bases from V and 2 from J; bases not matched to a gene: 5. This CDR3 is 16 amino acids long. Germline CDR1 reads SGHRS; CDR2 reads YFSETQ.

This chain joins TRBV5-1 and TRBJ2-3, with 11 nucleotides matching TRBD2. Germline V gene data show CDR1 as SGHRS and CDR2 as YFSETQ. J gave up 0 bases and V 3 bases, and 9 bases lay outside the gene matches. CDR3 length: 18 residues. CDR3 sequence: CASSSGTSGTISTDTQYF. DNA of the CDR3: TGCGCCAGCAGCTCCGGGACTAGCGGAACTATTAGCACAGATACGCAGTATTTT.

The CDR3 sequence: CSVELASGNTDTQYF. The CDR3 DNA reads TGCAGCGTTGAGCTGGCTAGCGGGAACACAGATACGCAGTATTTT. The genes are TRBV29-1 and TRBJ2-3, with 9 bases identical to TRBD2. In germline, CDR1 is SQVTM, CDR2 ANQGSEA. V was pared by 3 bases and J by 2 bases, with 6 bases of the junction left unmatched. The CDR3 has 15 residues.

This clone came up a few times. The chain links TRBV5-4 to TRBJ2-7, with a possible D match to TRBD1 (6 bases). This CDR3 has 13 amino acids. Germline values: CDR1 SGHNT, CDR2 YYREEE (reference sequence). The V end lost 2 bases, the J end lost 3 bases, and 9 bases lay between the germline ends. CDR3 protein: CASSLRDNYEQYF. The DNA of the CDR3 is TGTGCCAGCAGCTTAAGGGACAACTACGAGCAGTACTTC.

This sequence joins TRBV28 and TRBJ2-2, with TRBD1 matching 12 bases. Germline V CDR1 and CDR2: MDHEN, SYDVKM. The CDR3 is made up of 15 amino acids. The trim removed 5 bases at V and 9 bases at J, leaving 7 bases unmatched. The CDR3 loop reads CASSPPGTGGRELFF. The CDR3 region has the DNA TGTGCCAGCAGTCCCCCCGGGACAGGGGGCCGGGAGCTGTTTTTT.

This chain uses TRBV5-1 with TRBJ1-4, with 7 nucleotides matching TRBD1. Per the germline V gene, CDR1 is SGHRS and CDR2 is YFSETQ. The CDR3 sequence is 16 residues long. V gave up 4 bases and J gave up 0 bases; unmatched junction bases: 6. The CDR3 reads CASSIGTVATNEKLFF. Written as DNA, the CDR3 is TGCGCCAGCAGCATCGGGACAGTTGCAACTAATGAAAAACTGTTTTTT.

The chain carries TRBV28 and TRBJ1-5; 7 bases agree with TRBD1. The CDR3 extends over 13 amino acids. Germline CDR1 and CDR2: MDHEN and SYDVKM. The J segment lost 2 bases and the V segment lost 8 bases, leaving 3 bases of the junction unmatched. DNA of the CDR3: TGTGCCAGCCTAGGACAGGGCAATCAGCCCCAGCATTTT. Translated: CASLGQGNQPQHF. The whole variable domain, filled in from reference TRBV28 and TRBJ1-5, reads DVKVTQSSRYLVKRTGEKVFLECVQDMDHENMFWYRQDPGLGLRLIYFSYDVKMKEKGDIPEGYSVSREKKERFSLILESASTNQTSMYLCASLGQGNQPQHFGDGTRLSIL.

This clone has only a few counts. The rearrangement links TRBV28 to TRBJ1-1; D gene unclear. CDR1 and CDR2 from the germline V gene are MDHEN and SYDVKM. This CDR3 spans 11 amino acids. V was trimmed by 5 bases and J by 1 base, leaving 2 bases between them. CDR3 in amino acids: CASSRNTEAFF. The DNA of the CDR3 is TGTGCCAGCAGTCGGAACACTGAAGCTTTCTTT.

This clone has a handful of counts. J is TRBJ2-7 and V is TRBV7-8; 7 positions match TRBD1. V lost 0 bases and J lost 3; bases outside the gene matches: 2. Per germline, CDR1 SGHVS and CDR2 FQNEAQ. This CDR3 is built from 14 residues. The CDR3 reads CASSLARQGYEQYF. DNA for the CDR3: TGTGCCAGCAGCTTAGCTCGACAGGGCTACGAGCAGTACTTC.

This chain links TRBV18 with TRBJ2-1; 7 bases are shared with TRBD1. Germline loops: CDR1 KGHSH, CDR2 LQKENI. This CDR3 has 15 amino acids. The V gene end was trimmed by 6 bases and the J gene end by 2 bases; junction bases not matched to a gene: 7. The CDR3 coding sequence is TGTGCCAGCTCCCAACGACAGGGCCCCTACAATGAGCAGTTCTTC. This sequence encodes CASSQRQGPYNEQFF.

This chain links TRBV18 with TRBJ2-1; TRBD2 matches 16 bases. The V segment lost 6 bases and the J segment 2 bases; nucleotides outside the gene matches: 7. The CDR3 spans 18 residues. Per germline, CDR1 KGHSH and CDR2 LQKENI. CDR3 amino acids: CASSPGLAGGPTYNEQFF. CDR3 coding DNA: TGTGCCAGCTCGCCGGGACTAGCGGGAGGGCCTACCTACAATGAGCAGTTCTTC.

The chain has TRBV11-3 and TRBJ1-2, with a possible D match to TRBD1 (6 bases). V gave up 8 bases and J gave up 4 bases, with 14 bases separating them. Germline CDR1 reads SGHNT; CDR2 reads YENEEA. The CDR3 has 13 amino acids. The CDR3 region has the DNA TGTGCCAGCCGCCCCAGGGGCCTCTATGGCTACACCTTC. It codes for CASRPRGLYGYTF.

This clone showed up just a few times. The rearrangement uses TRBV9 and TRBJ2-7, with D possibly matching TRBD2 (6 bases). The CDR3 runs to 15 residues. Germline V gene lookup returns CDR1 SGDLS and CDR2 YYNGEE. V lost 1 base and J lost 7, with 18 bases in between. The CDR3 DNA sequence: TGTGCCAGCAGCGTACGTTCAAGCCTCGGGGGAGAGCAGTACTTC. Translation gives CASSVRSSLGGEQYF.

This rearrangement joins TRBV28 to TRBJ1-1; TRBD1 matches 8 bases. The CDR3 totals 15 residues. V lost 5 bases to trimming and J lost 4 bases; unmatched junction nucleotides: 9. CDR1 is MDHEN, CDR2 SYDVKM, per germline. The CDR3 coding sequence is TGTGCCAGCAGTAGACCCGGACAGGGCCGCACTGAAGCTTTCTTT. Residues: CASSRPGQGRTEAFF.

The chain is built from TRBV11-2 and TRBJ2-3; 9 bases are a match to TRBD2. CDR1 is SGHAT, CDR2 FQNNGV, per germline. The CDR3 extends over 17 amino acids. J was trimmed by 3 bases and V by 2 bases; bases with no gene match: 9. The CDR3 here is CASSLSGSGSATDTQYF. The CDR3 DNA is TGTGCCAGCAGCTTATCCGGTAGCGGGAGTGCAACAGATACGCAGTATTTT.

The chain's CDR3 is CASSSGSVREGEQYF. In DNA form, the CDR3 reads TGTGCCAGCAGCTCGGGTTCGGTGCGGGAGGGCGAGCAGTACTTC. This chain uses TRBV5-4 with TRBJ2-7; 9 nucleotides line up with TRBD2. With 3 bases clipped from V and 6 bases from J, the junction kept 10 bases outside the gene matches. This CDR3 is built from 15 residues. Germline CDR1 reads SGHNT; CDR2 reads YYREEE (reference sequence).